Presented here are 13 T cell receptor beta chains from one specimen sequenced in a study of T cells in tumors and immune-related adverse events. Some clones are missing from TCRdb's copy, which holds only in-frame ones; the method was immunoSEQ multiplex PCR. The repertoire has about 22,000 clones, 75% to 95% of them found once; the top ten carry 1.3%. The source material was lymph node tissue, sampled from a patient treated with anti-PD-1 therapy. Every receptor here comes from a female donor with metastatic renal cell carcinoma.

This chain connects TRBV27 to TRBJ1-2, with a tentative D call TRBD1 (6 bases). The V gene's germline CDR1 is MNHEY and CDR2 SMNVEV (reference sequence). V lost 2 bases and J 0 bases, leaving 10 bases between the germline ends. This CDR3 has 15 residues. The CDR3 DNA is TGTGCCAGCAGTTTAAGGGAGGGGGCTAACTATGGCTACACCTTC. It codes for CASSLREGANYGYTF.

This chain connects TRBV7-2 to TRBJ2-2; D might be TRBD1 (5 bases). The CDR3 extends over 14 amino acids. CDR1 is SGHTA, CDR2 FQGNSA, per germline. V lost 2 bases, J lost 6 bases, and 10 bases lay in between. The CDR3 here is CASSLYRPPGELFF. The DNA for the CDR3 is TGTGCCAGCAGCTTATACAGGCCACCCGGGGAGCTGTTTTTT.

This chain joins TRBV7-2 and TRBJ1-2; D perhaps matches TRBD1 (5 bases). The V and J ends lost 1 base and 1 base respectively, with 7 bases between them. The V gene's germline CDR1 is SGHTA and CDR2 FQGNSA. The length of the CDR3 is 14 residues. For the CDR3, the DNA is TGTGCCAGCAGCTTAGGGGGGGTTAACTATGGCTACACCTTC. It yields the protein CASSLGGVNYGYTF.

This clone was recorded once. The chain is built from TRBV28 and TRBJ2-7, with D perhaps TRBD2 (6 bases). This CDR3 has 14 amino acids. CDR1 is MDHEN, CDR2 SYDVKM, per germline. Trimming removed 2 bases from V and 2 bases from J, with 10 bases in between. This CDR3 reads CASSLERAPYEQYF. The CDR3, as DNA: TGTGCCAGCAGTTTAGAGCGGGCCCCCTACGAGCAGTACTTC.

This clone has only one observation. The V gene is TRBV11-2, the J gene TRBJ2-5; 8 bases are shared with TRBD1. CDR1 and CDR2 from the germline V gene are SGHAT and FQNNGV. The CDR3 runs to 15 residues. After removal of 3 bases from V and 2 bases from J, the junction contained 5 bases not matched to a gene. CDR3 region: CASSFTTGDQETQYF. CDR3 DNA: TGTGCCAGCAGCTTTACGACAGGGGATCAAGAGACCCAGTACTTC.

This chain links TRBV11-2 with TRBJ1-1; D is undetermined. Trimming took off 5 bases at V and 0 bases at J, with 10 bases between the two ends. The CDR3 has 14 residues. CDR1 and CDR2 (germline): SGHAT, FQNNGV. This CDR3 reads CASSTDILNTEAFF. The CDR3 DNA reads TGTGCCAGCAGCACAGACATCTTGAACACTGAAGCTTTCTTT.

The chain combines TRBV19 with TRBJ2-3; a weak D match, TRBD2 (6 bases). Trimming took off 4 bases at V and 3 bases at J, with 14 bases between the two ends. From germline, CDR1 is LNHDA and CDR2 SQIVND (reference sequence). This CDR3 is built from 15 residues. CDR3 DNA: TGTGCCAGTAGTAGTTGGACTACTCCTACAGATACGCAGTATTTT. This sequence encodes CASSSWTTPTDTQYF.

The V and J genes are TRBV7-9 and TRBJ2-5, with D uncertain. Germline-derived CDR1 and CDR2 are SEHNR and FQNEAQ (reference sequence). V was shortened by 4 bases and J by 5 bases, with 5 bases between the two germline ends. This CDR3 comprises 11 residues. The CDR3 nucleotides are TGTGCCAGCAGCTCGGCGGAGACCCAGTACTTC. This gives the protein CASSSAETQYF.

The rearrangement links TRBV10-1 to TRBJ2-7, with D unresolved. Deletions cut 2 bases from V and 3 bases from J, with 5 bases between. Germline-derived CDR1 and CDR2 are WNHNN and SYGVQD (reference sequence). The CDR3 contains 12 residues. The CDR3 region is CASSENLYEQYF. The CDR3 DNA reads as TGCGCCAGCAGTGAGAATCTCTACGAGCAGTACTTC.

This chain uses TRBV2 with TRBJ1-2; no clear D. Trimming pared 7 bases from V and 0 bases from J, leaving 9 bases between. Germline assignment: CDR1 SNHLY and CDR2 FYNNEI. The CDR3 totals 13 residues. The CDR3 DNA reads TGTGCCAGCACCCGGGATGCTAACTATGGCTACACCTTC. It codes for CASTRDANYGYTF.

This clone has only one observation. This chain connects TRBV9 to TRBJ2-2; D uncertain. Trimming removed 0 bases at V and 0 bases at J, with 6 bases between. Germline V gives CDR1 SGDLS, CDR2 YYNGEE. This CDR3 region has 15 residues. CDR3 protein: CASSVVSTNTGELFF. CDR3 bases: TGTGCCAGCAGCGTAGTCTCTACGAACACCGGGGAGCTGTTTTTT.

V and J are TRBV28 and TRBJ2-3; D may correspond to TRBD1 or TRBD2 (7 bases each). V was trimmed by 6 bases and J by 4 bases, leaving 29 bases between them. CDR3 size: 19 residues. Germline CDR1 MDHEN, CDR2 SYDVKM. The CDR3 DNA sequence: TGTGCCAGCAGGGTGACAGGGAGCGGGTTTAGCGGGCACCCAGATACGCAGTATTTT. Translated: CASRVTGSGFSGHPDTQYF.

V and J are TRBV9 and TRBJ2-7; no clear D gene. Per the germline V gene, CDR1 is SGDLS and CDR2 is YYNGEE. The V gene lost 2 bases and the J gene lost 2 bases, with 14 bases spanning the gap. The CDR3 length is 15 residues. The CDR3 loop is CASSVRAASTYEQYF. The CDR3, as DNA: TGTGCCAGCAGCGTGCGCGCGGCGTCCACCTACGAGCAGTACTTC.